The 11 T cell receptor beta chains reported below all come from one sample, sequenced in a study of patients and donors after allogeneic stem cell transplantation. TCRdb independently ran MiXCR on the RT-PCR reads; one entry per CDR3 protein. The repertoire holds approximately 170,000 distinct CDR3 sequences, with roughly 22% as singletons. Sequenced: blood, either unsorted or a sorted T cell fraction (not recorded which). The receptor set was obtained from a human donor who was either an allogeneic HSCT recipient or a stem cell or donor lymphocyte infusion donor (not recorded which). It is not recorded whose cells these are; they may come from a transplant donor.

The chain uses TRBV12-3 or TRBV12-4 and TRBJ1-2; D is ambiguous. The CDR3 loop spans 16 amino acids. Trimming left V 0 bases short and J 4 bases short, with 15 bases between. The CDR3 coding sequence is TGTGCCAGCAGTTTAGCGGGCGCTCCCCCAAGCTATGGCTACACCTTC. It translates to CASSLAGAPPSYGYTF.

The chain uses TRBV7-2 and TRBJ2-5, with D tentatively TRBD1 (5 bases). Per germline, CDR1 SGHTA and CDR2 FQGNSA. The CDR3 runs to 14 residues. Deletions cut 3 bases from V and 5 bases from J, with 13 bases between. The CDR3 DNA reads TGTGCCAGCAGCTTTGGTCCAGGGAAGGAGACCCAGTACTTC. It codes for CASSFGPGKETQYF. Complete variable domain (other parts from reference TRBV7-2 and TRBJ2-5): GAGVSQSPSNKVTEKGKDVELRCDPISGHTALYWYRQSLGQGLEFLIYFQGNSAPDKSGLPSDRFSAERTGGSVSTLTIQRTQQEDSAVYLCASSFGPGKETQYFGPGTRLLVL.

The chain employs TRBV4-2 and TRBJ1-6; 9 bases fit TRBD1. Germline CDR1 reads LGHNA; CDR2 reads YNFKEQ. Trimming removed 7 bases from V and 10 bases from J; junction bases left unmatched: 8. The CDR3 totals 14 residues. Written as DNA, the CDR3 is TGTGCCAGCACCTTGGGACAGGGTCACTCACCCCTCCACTTT. Protein: CASTLGQGHSPLHF.

This clonotype was counted a few times. The chain couples TRBV12-3 or TRBV12-4 to TRBJ2-5; 7 bases agree with TRBD2. After removal of 3 bases from V and 0 bases from J, the junction contained 7 bases not matched to a gene. The CDR3 is made up of 16 amino acids. CDR3 residues: CASSFLGEGHQETQYF. CDR3 bases: TGTGCCAGCAGTTTCCTAGGGGAGGGGCACCAAGAGACCCAGTACTTC.

The chain uses TRBV27 and TRBJ1-6; D unclear. V lost 2 bases and J lost 10, with 12 bases in between. CDR3 size: 14 residues. Germline CDR1 MNHEY, CDR2 SMNVEV (reference sequence). CDR3 sequence: CASSLLIKASPLHF. In DNA form, the CDR3 reads TGTGCCAGCAGTTTACTCATAAAGGCCTCACCCCTCCACTTT.

This clonotype has a handful of counts. The gene calls are TRBV27 and TRBJ2-7; 10 nucleotides agree with TRBD2. V dropped 4 bases and J dropped 4; count of bases not matched to a gene: 7. The germline CDR1 and CDR2 sequences are MNHEY and SMNVEV (reference sequence). This CDR3 has 15 residues. For the CDR3, the DNA is TGTGCCAGCAGTTACATACTAGCGGGGTTATACGAGCAGTACTTC. Translated: CASSYILAGLYEQYF.

The rearrangement links TRBV29-1 to TRBJ2-2; D uncertain. Germline V gene data show CDR1 as SQVTM and CDR2 as ANQGSEA. The V end was cut by 3 bases, the J end by 4 bases, with 6 bases between. The length of the CDR3 is 12 residues. In DNA form, the CDR3 reads TGCAGCGTTGACCGGAGCACCGGGGAGCTGTTTTTT. The encoded protein is CSVDRSTGELFF.

The chain has TRBV7-8 and TRBJ1-1; 7 nucleotides match TRBD1. Germline V lookup: CDR1 SGHVS, CDR2 FQNEAQ. The junction had 9 bases not matched to a gene; V was cut back by 5 bases and J by 0 bases. The length of the CDR3 is 16 residues. The CDR3 here is CASSIHRGGMNTEAFF. CDR3 DNA: TGTGCCAGCAGCATCCACAGGGGCGGAATGAACACTGAAGCTTTCTTT. Variable domain in full (rest from reference TRBV7-8 and TRBJ1-1): GAGVSQSPRYKVAKRGQDVALRCDPISGHVSLFWYQQALGQGPEFLTYFQNEAQLDKSGLPSDRFFAERPEGSVSTLKIQRTQQEDSAVYLCASSIHRGGMNTEAFFGQGTRLTVV.

The sample holds a few counts of this clonotype. The rearrangement joins TRBV25-1 to TRBJ1-1; tentatively, D is TRBD1 (6 bases). Germline CDR1 reads MGHDK; CDR2 reads SYGVNS. CDR3 length: 13 residues. Trimming pared 2 bases from V and 4 bases from J, leaving 8 bases between. The CDR3 protein is CASSEEGVTEAFF. The CDR3 coding sequence is TGTGCCAGCAGTGAAGAGGGGGTCACTGAAGCTTTCTTT.

This clonotype has more than one count but fewer than ten. J is TRBJ1-2 and V is TRBV6-5; D is undetermined. Germline-derived CDR1 and CDR2 are MNHEY and SVGAGI. CDR3 length: 14 amino acids. Trimming took 4 bases from V and 4 from J, leaving 13 bases between them. The CDR3 DNA is TGTGCCAGCAGTTCCAAAGGGTGGAGCTATGGCTACACCTTC. Translating gives CASSSKGWSYGYTF.

The J gene is TRBJ2-3, the V gene TRBV20-1; D may be TRBD1 (6 bases). The length of the CDR3 is 12 residues. Looked up from germline, CDR1 is DFQATT and CDR2 is SNEGSKA (reference sequence). Trimming removed 5 bases at V and 4 bases at J, with 10 bases between. CDR3 coding DNA: TGCAGTGCTCTCCCAGGGGCAGATACGCAGTATTTT. Its protein product is CSALPGADTQYF.